Each of the 26 T cell receptor beta chains below was sequenced from the same sample in a study of breast tumors, draining lymph nodes, adjacent tissues. Breast cancer patients provided tissue from their axillary draining lymph nodes. TCRdb reprocessed the multiplex PCR reads via MiXCR and lists one record per CDR3 protein. The profile shows roughly 260,000 distinct CDR3 sequences, 30% to 35% of them singletons. The sample consisted of axillary lymph node tissue. The origin of the receptors is a female donor with breast cancer. Some clones in this sample may be carry-over from other donors' samples.

In regard to this clonotype: A junction end diverges from the germline sequence, so it may reflect a read error. The rearrangement joins TRBV6-1 to TRBJ2-1; no clear D gene. From germline, CDR1 is MNHNS and CDR2 SASEGT. This CDR3 is 13 amino acids long. In DNA form, the CDR3 reads TGTGCCAGCAGTGATTCGCGTTACAATCAGCAGTTCTTC. This translates into CASSDSRYNQQFF.

This clonotype was detected ten times or more. This sequence joins TRBV20-1 and TRBJ2-3; D might be TRBD2 (6 bases). There are 13 residues in the CDR3. Trimming shortened V by 2 bases and J by 0 bases, and 6 bases separated the two germline ends. The germline V gene has CDR1 DFQATT and CDR2 SNEGSKA (reference sequence). DNA for the CDR3: TGCAGTGCTAGACTAGCGAGCACAGATACGCAGTATTTT. Its protein is CSARLASTDTQYF.

This clonotype was recorded at least ten times. The chain's CDR3 is CASSPGSGNTIYF. CDR3 nucleotides: TGTGCCAGCAGCCCAGGGTCCGGAAACACCATATATTTT. J is TRBJ1-3 and V is TRBV7-6; D may be TRBD1 (5 bases). Germline V gene lookup returns CDR1 SGHVS and CDR2 FNYEAQ. With 5 bases removed from V and 4 bases from J, the gap between germline ends came to 9 bases. The CDR3 covers 13 residues.

The V and J genes are TRBV12-3 or TRBV12-4 and TRBJ1-6; no clear D gene. V was pared by 5 bases and J by 14 bases, with 7 bases between. CDR3 size: 10 residues. CDR3 residues: CASSPTTLHF. The DNA for the CDR3 is TGTGCCAGCAGTCCTACGACCCTCCACTTT.

The chain uses TRBV18 and TRBJ2-3; perhaps TRBD2 as D (5 bases). V gave up 5 bases and J gave up 2 bases, with 14 bases separating them. CDR1 is KGHSH and CDR2 is LQKENI in the germline V gene. This CDR3 region has 15 residues. The CDR3 loop reads CASSAAGGHTDTQYF. The DNA for the CDR3 is TGTGCCAGCTCAGCGGCTGGAGGCCACACAGATACGCAGTATTTT.

The chain employs TRBV3-1 and TRBJ2-4; D uncertain. Germline loops: CDR1 LGHDT, CDR2 YNNKEL (reference sequence). Trimming removed 2 bases at V and 8 bases at J, with 10 bases between. The CDR3 sequence is 13 residues long. The CDR3 sequence: CASSQTGPHIQYF. The CDR3 DNA follows: TGTGCCAGCAGCCAAACCGGACCGCACATTCAGTACTTC.

This clonotype was seen a single time. A much bigger clone sits one base away, suggesting this may be a read error. This rearrangement joins TRBV11-2 to TRBJ2-7; TRBD2 is a possible D gene (6 bases). The germline CDR1 and CDR2 sequences are SGHAT and FQNNGV. The CDR3 consists of 19 residues. The CDR3 loop is CASGLVGATWTLGGYEQYF. CDR3 DNA: TGTGCCAGCGGCTTAGTAGGGGCGACCTGGACCCTGGGAGGCTACGAGCAGTACTTC.

This clonotype has a count of ten or more. This rearrangement joins TRBV4-3 to TRBJ1-6; D gene unclear. Trimming pared 0 bases from V and 8 bases from J, leaving 8 bases between. Germline V gene data show CDR1 as LGHNA and CDR2 as YSLEER. This CDR3 comprises 14 residues. The chain's CDR3 is CASSQDLSDSPLHF. The CDR3 coding sequence is TGCGCCAGCAGCCAAGATCTCTCGGATTCACCCCTCCACTTT.

In regard to this clonotype: A much larger clone lies one base from this, so it may be a read error. The chain has TRBV20-1 and TRBJ2-1; 12 bases fit TRBD2. The germline gives CDR1 DFQATT, CDR2 SNEGSKA (reference sequence). V shed 2 bases and J 9 bases; nucleotides not matched to a gene: 5. This CDR3 is built from 14 residues. CDR3 loop: CSARTSGRTTEQFF. As DNA, the CDR3 is TGCAGTGCTAGAACTAGCGGGAGGACCACTGAGCAGTTCTTC.

In this sample, this clonotype turned up a few times. V is TRBV7-3 and J is TRBJ2-7; 7 nucleotides align to TRBD2. The CDR3 totals 14 residues. The V and J ends lost 2 bases and 2 bases, in that order; junction bases with no gene match: 3. The germline V gene has CDR1 SGHTA and CDR2 FQGTGA. This CDR3 is CASSLGGETYEQYF. The DNA for the CDR3 is TGTGCCAGCAGCTTAGGGGGGGAAACCTACGAGCAGTACTTC.

J is TRBJ1-2 and V is TRBV30; 7 nucleotides match TRBD1. The J segment lost 2 bases and the V segment lost 0 bases, leaving 3 bases of the junction unmatched. Germline loops: CDR1 GTSNPN, CDR2 SVGIG (reference sequence). The CDR3 extends over 14 amino acids. This CDR3 is CAWSVPTGNYGYTF. As DNA, the CDR3 is TGTGCCTGGAGTGTTCCGACAGGGAACTATGGCTACACCTTC.

This clonotype came up many times. The CDR3, as DNA: TGTGCCAGCAGCTCAAAACCGACAGGGGCAAACACCATATATTTT. It specifies CASSSKPTGANTIYF. The V and J genes are TRBV7-8 and TRBJ1-3, with 8 bases fitting TRBD1. This CDR3 has 15 amino acids. After removal of 4 bases from V and 6 bases from J, the junction contained 8 bases not matched to a gene. Germline-derived CDR1 and CDR2 are SGHVS and FQNEAQ.

This clonotype was detected ten times or more. V usage is TRBV10-3 and J usage is TRBJ2-5, with 9 bases fitting TRBD1. The CDR3 covers 12 residues. Trimming removed 8 bases from V and 6 bases from J; junction bases left unmatched: 4. Germline CDR1 is ENHRY and CDR2 is SYGVKD. CDR3 bases: TGTGCCATCGGGGGACAGGGAAAGACCCAGTACTTC. This encodes CAIGGQGKTQYF.

V usage is TRBV24-1 and J usage is TRBJ2-1, with D uncertain. The CDR3 is 15 amino acids. The germline V gene has CDR1 KGHDR and CDR2 SFDVKD. V lost 8 bases and J lost 6, with 19 bases in between. CDR3 region: CATNERRRPINEQFF. The CDR3, as DNA: TGTGCCACCAATGAACGGAGACGCCCTATCAATGAGCAGTTCTTC.

This clonotype was seen repeatedly, ten times or more. The chain employs TRBV4-3 and TRBJ2-3; 8 bases are a match to TRBD2. Germline CDR1 LGHNA, CDR2 YSLEER. V lost 4 bases and J lost 4; bases outside the gene matches: 10. This CDR3 is 16 amino acids long. CDR3 coding DNA: TGCGCCAGCAGCCTACCTACGGGACTAGTCTCAGATACGCAGTATTTT. It yields the protein CASSLPTGLVSDTQYF.

As concerns this clonotype: Sequence at one end of the junction differs from germline and may be a read error. J is TRBJ1-4 and V is TRBV30; 8 nucleotides match TRBD1. Germline loops: CDR1 GTSNPN, CDR2 SVGIG (reference sequence). The CDR3 totals 15 residues. CDR3 in amino acids: CAWRVGDRTNEELLF. The CDR3 nucleotides read TGTGCCTGGAGGGTGGGGGACAGGACTAATGAAGAACTGCTTTTT.

This clonotype was seen ten or more times. The genes are TRBV11-2 and TRBJ1-4; D ambiguous. Between the trimmed V and J ends, which lost 5 bases and 5 bases, there was a span of 21 bases. CDR1 is SGHAT and CDR2 is FQNNGV in the germline V gene. This CDR3 is 17 amino acids long. The CDR3 spells CASSGIRAALGNEKLFF. CDR3 coding DNA: TGTGCCAGCAGCGGAATAAGGGCAGCCCTTGGAAATGAAAAACTGTTTTTT.

This clonotype was seen repeatedly, ten times or more. This sequence joins TRBV7-2 and TRBJ1-3; D perhaps matches TRBD1 (6 bases). CDR1 is SGHTA, CDR2 FQGNSA, per germline. This CDR3 has 14 residues. Trimming took 10 bases from V and 0 from J, leaving 13 bases between them. This CDR3 is CANRRGGSGNTIYF. In DNA, the CDR3 is TGTGCCAACAGGAGAGGGGGCTCTGGAAACACCATATATTTT. The full variable domain, rest sourced from reference TRBV7-2 and TRBJ1-3, is GAGVSQSPSNKVTEKGKDVELRCDPISGHTALYWYRQSLGQGLEFLIYFQGNSAPDKSGLPSDRFSAERTGGSVSTLTIQRTQQEDSAVYLCANRRGGSGNTIYFGEGSWLTVV.

This clonotype was detected a few times. A read error may be the cause here, since a much bigger clone is one base away. The chain recombines TRBV9 with TRBJ2-1; perhaps D is TRBD1 or TRBD2 (5 bases each). The CDR3 has 15 residues. Germline assignment: CDR1 SGDLS and CDR2 YYNGEE. The CDR3 reads CASSVGGGEFNEPFF. In nucleotides, the CDR3 is TGTGCCAGCAGCGTAGGTGGGGGAGAGTTTAATGAGCCGTTCTTC.

This clonotype was counted only a few times. This chain connects TRBV6-6 to TRBJ2-7; D not resolved. The V and J ends lost 2 bases and 0 bases respectively, with 8 bases between them. CDR3 size: 14 residues. CDR1 and CDR2 (germline): MNHNY, SVGAGI (reference sequence). Here the CDR3 DNA reads TGTGCCAGCAGTTACGGCGGAACCTCCTACGAGCAGTACTTC. This encodes CASSYGGTSYEQYF.

This clonotype was observed many times. The V gene is TRBV19, the J gene TRBJ2-7; 7 bases are shared with TRBD1. Unmatched junction bases numbered 8, after V lost 8 bases and J lost 4 bases. CDR1 is LNHDA and CDR2 is SQIVND in the germline V gene (reference sequence). This CDR3 is 13 amino acids long. The CDR3 DNA sequence: TGTGCCAGTGGAGACAGGGAGCAGTACGAGCAGTACTTC. Protein: CASGDREQYEQYF. Supplemented by reference TRBV19 and TRBJ2-7, the full variable domain reads DGGITQSPKYLFRKEGQNVTLSCEQNLNHDAMYWYRQDPGQGLRLIYYSQIVNDFQKGDIAEGYSVSREKKESFPLTVTSAQKNPTAFYLCASGDREQYEQYFGPGTRLTVT.

This clonotype was detected a few times. A read error may explain this, as a much larger clone is one base away. This chain uses TRBV5-5 with TRBJ1-2; 8 bases are shared with TRBD1. Per germline, CDR1 SGHKS and CDR2 YYEKEE (reference sequence). CDR3 length equals 13 residues. V gave up 4 bases and J gave up 4 bases; unmatched junction bases: 3. This CDR3 reads CASSRTGTYGYTF. The DNA for the CDR3 is TGTGCCAGCAGCCGGACAGGGACCTATGGCTACACCTTC. Looking up the rest from reference TRBV5-5 and TRBJ1-2 gives the full variable domain: DAGVTQSPTHLIKTRGQQVTLRCSPISGHKSVSWYQQVLGQGPQFIFQYYEKEERGRGNFPDRFSARQFPNYSSELNVNALLLGDSALYLCASSRTGTYGYTFGSGTRLTVV.

The sample holds a few counts of this clonotype. This chain links TRBV7-8 with TRBJ2-2; 10 bases are a match to TRBD2. Germline CDR1 SGHVS, CDR2 FQNEAQ. Trimming cost V 1 base and J 6 bases; bases outside gene matches: 14. The CDR3 consists of 19 residues. The CDR3 loop is CASSLGVEREGRWPGELFF. CDR3 in DNA: TGTGCCAGCAGCTTAGGGGTGGAGCGGGAGGGCCGGTGGCCCGGGGAGCTGTTTTTT.

This clonotype counts as medium-sized (0.01 to 0.1%). The chain uses TRBV5-1 and TRBJ2-7; D is uncertain. Looked up from germline, CDR1 is SGHRS and CDR2 is YFSETQ. The length of the CDR3 is 14 residues. V was clipped by 4 bases and J by 0 bases, with 11 bases between them. The CDR3 loop reads CASSGSGYSYEQYF. The CDR3 DNA reads as TGCGCCAGCAGCGGGTCAGGCTACTCCTACGAGCAGTACTTC.

This clonotype was seen repeatedly, ten times or more. This chain links TRBV6-5 with TRBJ2-3; D gene unclear. Germline V gene data show CDR1 as MNHEY and CDR2 as SVGAGI. The CDR3 has 13 amino acids. Trimming removed 3 bases at V and 0 bases at J, with 4 bases between. CDR3 loop: CASSYRSTDTQYF. The CDR3 bases are TGTGCCAGCAGTTATCGTAGCACAGATACGCAGTATTTT.

Only one count was recorded for this clonotype. V usage is TRBV7-9 and J usage is TRBJ2-3, with 16 bases aligning to TRBD2. CDR1 and CDR2 (germline): SEHNR, FQNEAQ (reference sequence). The CDR3 length is 16 residues. J gave up 5 bases and V 6 bases, and 5 bases lay outside the gene matches. The CDR3 region has the DNA TGTGCCAGCAGGGGGACTAGCGGGAGGGCCCAAGATACGCAGTATTTT. It encodes CASRGTSGRAQDTQYF.